This TCR beta chain was sequenced during a study of identical twins. Germline V lookup: CDR1 DFQATT, CDR2 SNEGSKA (reference sequence). Trimming pared 0 bases from V and 0 bases from J, leaving 12 bases between. CDR3 length: 15 amino acids. This clonotype was seen only a few times. TCRdb re-called the 5' RACE reads with MiXCR, one entry per CDR3 protein. The sample records about 520,000 distinct CDR3 sequences, approximately 22% being singletons. This sample also belongs to another study, concerning T cells expressing NK-cell markers.

Sample: CD4+ T cells sorted from blood. The gene calls are TRBV20-1 and TRBJ2-7; D is uncertain. The source of this sequence is a woman under 30 in good health. The CDR3 nucleotides read TGCAGTGCTAGAGATGAGACACTCGGCTCCTACGAGCAGTACTTC. Amino acids: CSARDETLGSYEQYF.